These 14 T cell receptor beta chains came from one sample sequenced in a study of T cells in Graves' hyperthyroidism and ophthalmopathy. The TCR beta CDR3 regions underwent amplification using RNA transcripts as the source. First-round RT-PCR targeting the TCR CDR3 was performed with the HTBI primer set. One entry per CDR3 protein, called by TCRdb with MiXCR from the multiplex PCR reads. Of hundreds of thousands of distinct CDR3 sequences listed, more than 30% were seen once; the top ten hold 8% to 9%. Input material: blood. The receptors originated from a man between 18 and 35 years old with Graves' hyperthyroidism.

This clonotype was counted a few times. The chain has TRBV5-8 and TRBJ1-1; D uncertain. The CDR3 runs to 12 residues. Germline CDR1 is SGHTS and CDR2 is YDEGEE. Trimming left V 0 bases short and J 8 bases short, with 8 bases between. CDR3 bases: TGTGCCAGCAGCTTGGGTCTACAGGAAGCTTTCTTT. Protein: CASSLGLQEAFF.

The chain carries TRBV2 and TRBJ2-7; TRBD2 is a possible D gene (5 bases). With 3 bases removed from V and 5 bases from J, the gap between germline ends came to 14 bases. This CDR3 is 14 amino acids long. Per the germline V gene, CDR1 is SNHLY and CDR2 is FYNNEI. CDR3 sequence reads: CASSDGESVHEQYF. For the CDR3, the DNA is TGTGCCAGCAGTGATGGGGAGTCAGTCCACGAGCAGTACTTC.

This clonotype was recorded once. V gene TRBV9 combines with J gene TRBJ1-4, with D possibly matching TRBD1 (5 bases). Germline assignment: CDR1 SGDLS and CDR2 YYNGEE. This CDR3 has 16 amino acids. Trimming took off 4 bases at V and 2 bases at J, with 15 bases between the two ends. This chain's CDR3 is CASSKDGGRTNEKLFF. The CDR3 nucleotides are TGTGCCAGCAGCAAGGACGGGGGGAGGACTAATGAAAAACTGTTTTTT. The complete variable domain, with remaining parts taken from reference TRBV9 and TRBJ1-4, reads DSGVTQTPKHLITATGQRVTLRCSPRSGDLSVYWYQQSLDQGLQFLIQYYNGEERAKGNILERFSAQQFPDLHSELNLSSLELGDSALYFCASSKDGGRTNEKLFFGSGTQLSVL.

The J gene is TRBJ1-2, the V gene TRBV20-1; unclear D gene. The CDR3 is made up of 14 amino acids. Germline CDR1 is DFQATT and CDR2 is SNEGSKA (reference sequence). V was pared by 0 bases and J by 4 bases, with 12 bases between. The CDR3 region is CSARDGLRPYGYTF. The CDR3 DNA reads TGCAGTGCTAGAGACGGGCTTCGCCCCTATGGCTACACCTTC.

The chain is built from TRBV12-3 or TRBV12-4 and TRBJ1-4, with D perhaps matching TRBD1 (5 bases). The CDR3 is 17 amino acids. Between the trimmed V and J ends, which lost 6 bases and 10 bases, there was a span of 27 bases. This chain's CDR3 is CASSGVSGSNPGAKLFF. The CDR3 DNA reads as TGTGCCAGCAGCGGGGTTTCAGGGTCTAACCCTGGGGCAAAACTGTTTTTT.

The J gene is TRBJ2-7, the V gene TRBV5-1, with a weak D call TRBD2 (6 bases). CDR3 length: 13 amino acids. Trimming took 3 bases from V and 11 from J, leaving 18 bases between them. Germline-derived CDR1 and CDR2 are SGHRS and YFSETQ. The CDR3 reads CASSWGDSPTEYF. CDR3 DNA sequence: TGCGCCAGCAGCTGGGGGGACTCCCCCACGGAGTACTTC.

This sequence joins TRBV2 and TRBJ1-6; D call uncertain. The CDR3 loop spans 13 amino acids. Germline-derived CDR1 and CDR2 are SNHLY and FYNNEI. V was cut by 11 bases and J by 0 bases, with 8 bases left in between. The CDR3 is CAGARSYNSPLHF. The DNA for the CDR3 is TGTGCCGGTGCACGCTCCTATAATTCACCCCTCCACTTT.

This chain connects TRBV5-1 to TRBJ2-5; D call uncertain. Trimming took off 4 bases at V and 5 bases at J, with 9 bases between the two ends. The CDR3 runs 12 residues. The V gene's germline CDR1 is SGHRS and CDR2 YFSETQ. This CDR3 is CASSRETETQYF. The CDR3 region has the DNA TGCGCCAGCAGCAGGGAAACGGAGACCCAGTACTTC.

This clonotype was counted ten times or more. The chain joins TRBV7-9 to TRBJ2-2; D may match TRBD1 or TRBD2 (5 bases each). The germline V gene encodes CDR1 SEHNR and CDR2 FQNEAQ (reference sequence). The V gene lost 3 bases and the J gene lost 8 bases, with 7 bases spanning the gap. This CDR3 contains 12 residues. CDR3 bases: TGTGCCAGCAGCTTCGGGGCTGGGGAGCTGTTTTTT. It specifies CASSFGAGELFF.

This clonotype occurred once. This sequence joins TRBV20-1 and TRBJ2-7; TRBD2 is a possible D gene (6 bases). In germline, CDR1 is DFQATT, CDR2 SNEGSKA (reference sequence). V was pared by 4 bases and J by 5 bases, with 9 bases between. The CDR3 is made up of 11 amino acids. The CDR3 DNA sequence: TGCAGTGCTACCGGGGGAGACGAGCAGTACTTC. As protein: CSATGGDEQYF.

The V and J genes are TRBV29-1 and TRBJ1-2; D is uncertain. Germline lookup yields CDR1 SQVTM and CDR2 ANQGSEA. The CDR3 sequence is 14 residues long. The V and J ends lost 7 bases and 1 base respectively, with 16 bases between them. CDR3 in amino acids: CSAFAVSLNYGYTF. The CDR3 DNA follows: TGCAGCGCGTTTGCAGTAAGCCTTAACTATGGCTACACCTTC.

Turning to this clonotype: At one end, the junction sequence differs from germline, possibly due to a read error. V is TRBV14 and J is TRBJ1-1; TRBD1 aligns across 8 bases. This CDR3 contains 16 residues. From germline, CDR1 is SGHDN and CDR2 FVKESK. CDR3 sequence reads: CASTPDRGSWNPEAFF. CDR3 sequence (DNA): TGTGCCAGCACCCCCGACAGGGGATCTTGGAACCCTGAAGCTTTCTTT.

This sequence joins TRBV12-3 or TRBV12-4 and TRBJ2-7; no firm D call. This CDR3 comprises 12 residues. The ends were cut back, 3 bases at V and 9 bases at J, with 12 bases in the middle. This chain's CDR3 is CASSFPDQLQYF. The CDR3 region has the DNA TGTGCCAGCAGTTTTCCCGACCAATTGCAGTACTTC.

V and J are TRBV29-1 and TRBJ1-1; TRBD1 matches 7 bases. Germline V CDR1 and CDR2: SQVTM, ANQGSEA. CDR3 size: 14 residues. Germline trimming cut 8 bases from V and 5 bases from J; bases unmatched to any gene: 14. The CDR3 DNA reads TGCAGCAGCTTTCTACTGACAGGGTTAACTGAAGCTTTCTTT. It codes for CSSFLLTGLTEAFF.